These T cell receptor beta chains were read from a single sample in a study of CDR3 diversity in severe acne. TCRdb re-called the PCR reads with MiXCR, one entry per CDR3 protein. The repertoire has approximately 79,000 distinct CDR3 sequences, 48% of them found once; the top ten carry 9.5% to 13%. What was sequenced was blood. The receptors shown here come from a male donor in good health, serving as a control. The CDR3 runs from the conserved cysteine through the conserved F or W. The D gene is left open where the match is weak. Not all rows give a size; the values are once, few, many and, for expanded clones, a class.

cdr3_length	clone_size	d_call	v_call	j_call	cdr3_aa	cdr3_nt
12	-	TRBD1	TRBV9	TRBJ1-1	CASSQRTGWAFF	TGTGCCAGCAGCCAAAGGACAGGGTGGGCTTTCTTT
14	-	-	TRBV19	TRBJ1-2	CASSIVTQGYGYTF	TGTGCCAGTAGTATAGTAACGCAGGGCTATGGCTACACCTTC
13	medium-sized	-	TRBV19	TRBJ2-7	CASSILSASEQYF	TGTGCCAGTAGTATTTTATCAGCGTCCGAGCAGTACTTC
15	many	-	TRBV4-1	TRBJ2-1	CASSQGRLVYNEQFF	TGCGCCAGCAGCCAAGGGCGACTAGTCTACAATGAGCAGTTCTTC
14	-	TRBD2	TRBV11-3	TRBJ2-7	CASSSGRAHYEQYF	TGTGCCAGCAGCTCCGGGAGGGCCCATTACGAGCAGTACTTC
15	-	-	TRBV19	TRBJ2-2	CALHRRQGNTGGLFF	TGTGCCCTCCATCGACGGCAGGGGAATACCGGGGGGCTGTTTTTT
16	few	TRBD2	TRBV9	TRBJ2-5	CASSRSTSGYQETQYF	TGTGCCAGCAGCCGTTCGACTAGCGGGTATCAAGAGACCCAGTACTTC
17	many	TRBD1	TRBV19	TRBJ1-1	CASSIGGTGGVGAEAFF	TGTGCCAGTAGTATTGGGGGGACAGGGGGCGTGGGCGCTGAAGCTTTCTTT
14	many	-	TRBV6-5	TRBJ2-3	CASKNGPNTDTQYF	TGTGCCAGCAAAAATGGGCCGAACACAGATACGCAGTATTTT
12	many	TRBD1	TRBV5-5	TRBJ1-6	CASSRQGAPLHF	TGTGCCAGCAGTAGACAGGGCGCACCCCTCCACTTT
13	-	-	TRBV7-2	TRBJ2-7	CASRQTGSYGYYF	TGTGCCAGCCGCCAAACGGGCTCCTACGGGTACTACTTC
16	-	-	TRBV7-3	TRBJ1-1	CASSDQTTPPPPPAFF	TGTGCCAGCAGCGACCAAACCACCCCCCCCCCCCCCCCCGCTTTCTTT
14	-	-	TRBV7-3	TRBJ2-7	CASSPGTNRGEQYF	TGTGCCAGCAGCCCAGGGACCAACCGGGGCGAGCAGTACTTC
15	-	-	TRBV25-1	TRBJ2-3	CASSEYRWGTDTQYF	TGTGCCAGCAGTGAATATCGATGGGGGACAGATACGCAGTATTTT
12	few	-	TRBV6-5	TRBJ1-1	CASSHGTPEAFF	TGTGCCAGCAGTCACGGGACACCCGAAGCTTTCTTT
13	-	TRBD1	TRBV25-1	TRBJ1-5	CASSATGVQPQHF	TGTGCCAGCAGCGCGACAGGGGTTCAGCCCCAGCATTTT
12	-	-	TRBV6-5	TRBJ2-1	CASTPGNNQQFF	TGTGCCAGCACCCCCGGGAACAATCAGCAGTTCTTC
13	-	-	TRBV12-3/TRBV12-4	TRBJ1-1	CASSRGGATEAFF	TGTGCCAGCAGCCGTGGAGGCGCGACTGAAGCTTTCTTT
13	-	-	TRBV6-1	TRBJ1-2	CASSEVGSYGYTF	TGTGCCAGCAGTGAAGTTGGGAGCTATGGCTACACCTTC
13	-	TRBD2	TRBV29-1	TRBJ2-5	CSVPTSGTETQYF	TGCAGCGTCCCGACTAGCGGGACAGAGACCCAGTACTTC
16	once	-	TRBV28	TRBJ1-1	CASSFFQGSPNTEAFF	TGTGCCAGCAGTTTCTTCCAGGGGAGCCCGAACACTGAAGCTTTCTTT
14	-	-	TRBV9	TRBJ1-5	CASSASSGGQPQHF	TGTGCCAGCAGCGCTAGTTCGGGGGGGCAACCCCAGCATTTT
16	-	TRBD1	TRBV9	TRBJ1-2	CASSVAGQGRGNGYTF	TGTGCCAGCAGCGTAGCCGGACAGGGAAGGGGAAATGGCTACACCTTC
14	-	-	TRBV5-4	TRBJ1-1	CASSLTWGNTEAFF	TGTGCCAGCAGCTTGACTTGGGGAAACACTGAAGCTTTCTTT
18	-	TRBD1	TRBV6-5	TRBJ1-2	CASSYSVEGGQALDGYTF	TGTGCCAGCAGTTACTCTGTAGAGGGGGGACAGGCCCTGGACGGCTACACCTTC
14	many	-	TRBV24-1	TRBJ1-2	CATSDLQTSYGYTF	TGTGCCACCAGTGATTTGCAAACCAGCTATGGCTACACCTTC
21	-	TRBD2	TRBV6-5	TRBJ2-1	CASSYSVEGANTSGGGNEQFF	TGTGCCAGCAGTTACTCTGTAGAGGGGGCTAATACTAGCGGGGGAGGCAATGAGCAGTTCTTC
14	-	TRBD2	TRBV7-9	TRBJ2-3	CASSYPAGVYEQYF	TGTGCCAGCAGCTACCCCGCGGGAGTTTATGAGCAGTATTTT
14	-	-	TRBV7-3	TRBJ2-1	CASSSSGTHNEQFF	TGTGCCAGCAGCTCCTCCGGGACTCACAATGAGCAGTTCTTC
11	many	-	TRBV2	TRBJ1-1	CASSERGTAFF	TGTGCCAGCAGTGAAAGAGGGACGGCTTTCTTT
16	few	TRBD1	TRBV10-3	TRBJ2-7	CAISETPGQGTYEQYF	TGTGCCATCAGTGAAACCCCGGGACAGGGGACGTACGAGCAGTACTTC
12	few	-	TRBV9	TRBJ2-5	CASSRAQETQYF	TGTGCCAGCAGCAGGGCACAAGAGACCCAGTACTTC
17	medium-sized	TRBD1	TRBV9	TRBJ2-1	CASSPRLGQGLGNEQFF	TGTGCCAGCAGCCCGCGTCTGGGACAGGGGCTCGGAAATGAGCAGTTCTTC
16	-	-	TRBV5-1	TRBJ1-1	CASSPGTSRRPIEAFF	TGCGCCAGCAGCCCTGGGACAAGCCGACGTCCGATTGAAGCTTTCTTT
16	-	TRBD1	TRBV20-1	TRBJ1-2	CSASSPGTGRIYGYTF	TGCAGTGCTAGTAGCCCCGGGACAGGAAGAATTTATGGCTACACCTTC
13	many	-	TRBV5-1	TRBJ2-7	CASRDIGVYEQYF	TGCGCCAGCAGGGATATAGGGGTCTACGAGCAGTACTTC
12	-	-	TRBV4-2	TRBJ1-2	CASSQAGDGYTF	TGTGCCAGCAGCCAGGCAGGAGATGGCTACACCTTC
15	-	-	TRBV20-1	TRBJ1-6	CSAPDRSVYNSPLHF	TGCAGTGCTCCAGACAGATCGGTCTATAATTCACCCCTCCACTTT
15	-	-	TRBV5-1	TRBJ1-4	CASSKQPGTNEKLFF	TGCGCCAGCAGCAAACAACCGGGCACTAATGAAAAACTGTTTTTT
13	-	-	TRBV20-1	TRBJ1-1	CSAGLAGNTEAFF	TGCAGTGCAGGACTAGCGGGGAACACTGAAGCTTTCTTT
14	many	TRBD1	TRBV2	TRBJ1-2	CASSSTGTNYGYTF	TGTGCCAGCAGTTCGACAGGGACGAACTATGGCTACACCTTC
15	many	-	TRBV7-9	TRBJ2-2	CASSFQIAGTGELFF	TGTGCCAGCAGCTTCCAAATCGCGGGAACCGGGGAGCTGTTTTTT
10	-	-	TRBV7-9	TRBJ1-1	CASPGAEAFF	TGTGCCAGCCCCGGCGCTGAAGCTTTCTTT
14	-	-	TRBV5-6	TRBJ2-7	CASSFPADTGELYF	TGTGCCAGCAGCTTCCCTGCGGACACCGGGGAGCTGTACTTC
16	-	TRBD1	TRBV19	TRBJ2-7	CASTKGPGTALFEQYF	TGTGCCAGTACCAAGGGTCCCGGGACAGCACTATTCGAGCAGTACTTC
14	-	TRBD2	TRBV20-1	TRBJ2-3	CSAEAGGRTDTQYF	TGCAGTGCCGAAGCGGGGGGACGGACAGATACGCAGTATTTT
15	many	-	TRBV11-2	TRBJ2-5	CASSLEWAKQETQYF	TGTGCCAGCAGCCTTGAATGGGCCAAGCAAGAGACCCAGTACTTC
14	-	TRBD1	TRBV24-1	TRBJ2-7	CAGEGGQGHYEQYF	TGTGCCGGGGAAGGGGGACAGGGCCACTACGAGCAGTACTTC
15	once	-	TRBV5-4	TRBJ2-2	CASSLAGPRSGELFF	TGTGCCAGCAGCTTGGCCGGCCCTCGTTCCGGGGAGCTGTTTTTT
16	few	TRBD1	TRBV2	TRBJ1-2	CASSETPTGGNYGYTF	TGTGCCAGCAGTGAAACTCCGACAGGGGGCAACTATGGCTACACCTTC
10	-	-	TRBV6-5	TRBJ1-2	CASSYYGYTF	TGTGCCAGCAGTTACTACGGCTACACCTTC
12	-	-	TRBV7-9	TRBJ2-7	CASSLDPRAQYF	TGTGCCAGCAGCTTAGATCCCCGAGCTCAGTACTTC
16	many	TRBD1	TRBV19	TRBJ2-6	CASSGTGTSGANVLTF	TGTGCCTCTTCCGGGACAGGGACCTCTGGGGCCAACGTCCTGACTTTC
17	-	TRBD1	TRBV6-1	TRBJ2-5	CASSEGTGGGDQETQYF	TGTGCCAGCAGTGAAGGGACAGGGGGCGGGGATCAAGAGACCCAGTACTTC
18	-	-	TRBV24-1	TRBJ2-5	CATSDITSAKGHQETQYF	TGTGCCACCAGTGACATTACCTCGGCGAAGGGACACCAAGAGACCCAGTACTTC
14	-	-	TRBV13	TRBJ1-2	CASSLGLGNYGYTF	TGTGCCAGCAGCTTAGGCCTGGGAAACTATGGCTACACCTTC
14	many	-	TRBV11-2	TRBJ1-1	CASSLVPANTEAFF	TGTGCCAGCAGCTTAGTTCCAGCGAACACTGAAGCTTTCTTT
12	few	-	TRBV19	TRBJ1-5	CASSATGWPQHF	TGTGCCAGTAGTGCGACGGGGTGGCCCCAGCATTTT
15	few	-	TRBV19	TRBJ1-5	CASSTEVISGQPQHF	TGTGCCAGTAGTACCGAAGTAATCAGCGGCCAGCCCCAGCATTTT
15	many	TRBD1	TRBV6-5	TRBJ2-7	CASSYGEDRAHEQYF	TGTGCCAGCAGTTACGGAGAGGACAGGGCCCACGAGCAGTACTTC